This T cell receptor beta chain is drawn from a study of blood T cell repertoires in COVID-19. Study context: Specimens from acute and convalescent COVID-19 originated in the United States, Italy and Spain. T cells, B-cell-depleted T cells, or PBMCs provided the cDNA or gDNA that served as material.

Germline CDR1 KGHSH, CDR2 LQKENI. The CDR3 totals 15 residues. The junction had 7 bases not matched to a gene; V was cut back by 3 bases and J by 4 bases. Original handling: Reference gene primer amplification gave nucleated cell count estimates. Profiling relied on immunoSEQ multiplex PCR, and the TCRdb table lists in-frame clones only, not all of them. V and J calls and clone size are as listed in that table; D and trimming were resolved from the DNA. Of 90,000 to 100,000 clones listed, roughly 80% are singletons. Input material: peripheral blood. The TCR comes from a man in his sixties with acute or convalescent COVID-19. The chain recombines TRBV18 with TRBJ2-5; 8 bases agree with TRBD2. The CDR3 region is CASSPDVLAGETQYF. DNA of the CDR3: TGTGCCAGCTCACCCGACGTCCTAGCGGGAGAGACCCAGTACTTC.